A selection of T cell receptor beta chains follows, all from one sample in a study of sequential checkpoint blockade in melanoma. The table came from immunoSEQ multiplex PCR; TCRdb's copy has only in-frame clones and leaves some out. The profile shows about 22,000 clones, around 25% of them singletons. The sample here was tumor tissue (inferred from file names), taken from a patient given nivolumab and ipilimumab in sequence. The receptors originated from a human donor with melanoma. CDR3s include the opening cysteine and the closing phenylalanine or tryptophan. D genes are given only for firm matches. Some rows mark clone size as missing; the rest say once, few, many or name a class of expanded clone.

V: TRBV11-3
J: TRBJ2-2
size: many
D: TRBD2
DNA: TGTGCCAGCAGCTTAGATAGGGGACTAGCTGTGAACACCGGGGAGCTGTTTTTT
CDR3: CASSLDRGLAVNTGELFF

V: TRBV11-3
J: TRBJ2-7
size: .
D: TRBD1
DNA: TGTGCCAGCAGTCCTCAAGCGACAGGGTACGAGCAGTACTTC
CDR3: CASSPQATGYEQYF

V: TRBV14
J: TRBJ2-1
size: .
D: .
DNA: TGTGCCAGCAGCCAAGCTTTGGCGGGCTCCTACAATGAGCAGTTCTTC
CDR3: CASSQALAGSYNEQFF

V: TRBV19
J: TRBJ2-1
size: .
D: TRBD1
DNA: TGTGCCAGTAGTATAGCATGGACAGGGAAAGAGCAGTTCTTC
CDR3: CASSIAWTGKEQFF

V: TRBV28
J: TRBJ2-7
size: few
D: .
DNA: TGTGCCAGCAGTTTACAGCCCAACTACGAGCAGTACTTC
CDR3: CASSLQPNYEQYF

V: TRBV6-4
J: TRBJ1-5
size: .
D: .
DNA: TGTGCCAGCAGTGAAGCGATTACAGGGAATCAGCCCCAGCATTTT
CDR3: CASSEAITGNQPQHF

V: TRBV28
J: TRBJ2-3
size: few
D: .
DNA: TGTGCCAGCAGTGTAAAAAGGGGCCCCTGGGATACGCAGTATTTT
CDR3: CASSVKRGPWDTQYF

V: TRBV23-1
J: TRBJ2-3
size: few
D: TRBD2
DNA: TGCGCCAGCAGTCCTCCGGGGGGGCGCGGGGCAGATACGCAGTATTTT
CDR3: CASSPPGGRGADTQYF

V: TRBV11-3
J: TRBJ1-1
size: .
D: .
DNA: TGTGCCAGCAGCTTAGGGACACAGGGACGGAGCACTGAAGCTTTCTTT
CDR3: CASSLGTQGRSTEAFF

V: TRBV10-2
J: TRBJ2-7
size: .
D: .
DNA: TGCGCCAGCAGTGAGTCTTTCTCCTACGAGCAGTACTTC
CDR3: CASSESFSYEQYF

V: TRBV19
J: TRBJ2-1
size: .
D: .
DNA: TGTGCCAGTAGTATAGATACTATGTCGGGGGACAATGAGCAGTTCTTC
CDR3: CASSIDTMSGDNEQFF

V: TRBV11-3
J: TRBJ2-3
size: .
D: .
DNA: TGTGCCAGCCCCAGAGTGGGAGGCACAGATACGCAGTATTTT
CDR3: CASPRVGGTDTQYF

V: TRBV19
J: TRBJ1-4
size: .
D: TRBD1
DNA: TGTGCCAGTAGGCCGGGGACAGGGTCGCAAAAACTGTTTTTT
CDR3: CASRPGTGSQKLFF

V: TRBV28
J: TRBJ2-3
size: .
D: TRBD2
DNA: TGTGCCAGCAGTTTCCCCGGGGGGACCTACACAGATACGCAGTATTTT
CDR3: CASSFPGGTYTDTQYF

V: TRBV28
J: TRBJ2-1
size: .
D: .
DNA: TGTGCCAGCTGGGCCCCGCCGGGGAATGAGCAGTTCTTC
CDR3: CASWAPPGNEQFF

V: TRBV6-8
J: TRBJ1-5
size: .
D: TRBD1
DNA: TGTGCCAGCAGTGAGACAGGGGGCGGACAGCCCCAGCATTTT
CDR3: CASSETGGGQPQHF

V: TRBV7-4
J: TRBJ1-1
size: few
D: .
DNA: TGTGCCAGCAGCCCCCAAATAGGCGTTGAAGCTTTCTTT
CDR3: CASSPQIGVEAFF

V: TRBV9
J: TRBJ1-5
size: .
D: .
DNA: TGTGCCAGCAGCCGGGGGTCGGGCAATCAGCCCCAGCATTTT
CDR3: CASSRGSGNQPQHF

V: TRBV6-1
J: TRBJ2-7
size: .
D: TRBD1
DNA: TGTGCCAGCAGTGAAGGCTCAGGGGGCCAGGACGAGCAGTACTTC
CDR3: CASSEGSGGQDEQYF

V: TRBV5-1
J: TRBJ2-2
size: .
D: TRBD1
DNA: TGCGCCAGCGCACAGGGGACGGCCACCGGGGAGCTGTTTTTT
CDR3: CASAQGTATGELFF

V: TRBV19
J: TRBJ2-6
size: .
D: TRBD2
DNA: TGTGCCAGTAGTGGGGGAGGGGCTGGGGCCAACGTCCTGACTTTC
CDR3: CASSGGGAGANVLTF

V: TRBV6-8
J: TRBJ1-1
size: few
D: .
DNA: TGTGCCACCCAAAACGATATTAACACTGAAGCTTTCTTT
CDR3: CATQNDINTEAFF

V: TRBV6-4
J: TRBJ2-7
size: few
D: .
DNA: TGTGCCATAACCGACAGCAGCGAGCAGTACTTC
CDR3: CAITDSSEQYF

V: TRBV7-6
J: TRBJ2-7
size: many
D: TRBD1
DNA: TGTGCCAGCAGCCTGACAGGGCCCACCTACGAGCAGTACTTC
CDR3: CASSLTGPTYEQYF

V: TRBV19
J: TRBJ2-7
size: .
D: TRBD2
DNA: TGTGCCAGTAAGAGCGGGGGGAACTCCTACGAGCAGTACTTC
CDR3: CASKSGGNSYEQYF

V: TRBV7-7
J: TRBJ2-2
size: few
D: .
DNA: TGTGCCAGCAGTCCTCGTAGGGCCCTCCTCCCCGGGGAGCTGTTTTTT
CDR3: CASSPRRALLPGELFF

V: TRBV11-3
J: TRBJ1-3
size: few
D: TRBD1
DNA: TGTGCCAGCACTGAGACAGGGTTCGGAAACACCATATATTTT
CDR3: CASTETGFGNTIYF

V: TRBV30
J: TRBJ1-5
size: .
D: .
DNA: TGTGCCTGGAGTGTTTTATTAGGGGGAAATCAGCCCCAGCATTTT
CDR3: CAWSVLLGGNQPQHF

V: TRBV6-8
J: TRBJ1-1
size: .
D: .
DNA: TGTGCCAGCAGTTACCGGGACGACACTGAAGCTTTCTTT
CDR3: CASSYRDDTEAFF

V: TRBV28
J: TRBJ1-5
size: large
D: .
DNA: TGTGCCAGCCGAAACAGGACTAATCAGCCCCAGCATTTT
CDR3: CASRNRTNQPQHF

V: TRBV11-3
J: TRBJ2-1
size: .
D: TRBD2
DNA: TGTGCCAGCAGCTTAGAGGCTAGCGGGAGGGCTGAGCAGTTCTTC
CDR3: CASSLEASGRAEQFF

V: TRBV7-7
J: TRBJ1-4
size: few
D: .
DNA: TGTGCCAGCAGCTTAGCCTTCGGAGGAGGAGAAAAACTGTTTTTT
CDR3: CASSLAFGGGEKLFF

V: TRBV9
J: TRBJ2-7
size: .
D: .
DNA: TGTGCCAGCAGCGTAGATGGGGACGAGCAGTACTTC
CDR3: CASSVDGDEQYF

V: TRBV19
J: TRBJ2-3
size: few
D: .
DNA: TGTGCCAGTAGCACCCGTGGAGATACGCAGTATTTT
CDR3: CASSTRGDTQYF

V: TRBV30
J: TRBJ2-1
size: few
D: .
DNA: TGTGCCTGGAGTAACAACGATAGGGTGGGTAGCTGCGAGCAGTTCTTC
CDR3: CAWSNNDRVGSCEQFF

V: TRBV11-3
J: TRBJ2-3
size: few
D: .
DNA: TGTGCCAGCAGCTTATCAGGATCTCAGGGTACGCAGTATTTT
CDR3: CASSLSGSQGTQYF

V: TRBV9
J: TRBJ1-1
size: few
D: .
DNA: TGTGCCAGCAGTGCGGGGAGCACTGAAGCTTTCTTT
CDR3: CASSAGSTEAFF

V: TRBV11-3
J: TRBJ2-5
size: .
D: TRBD1
DNA: TGTGCCAGCAGCCCATCATCAGGGACAGGCGGGGAGACCCAGTACTTC
CDR3: CASSPSSGTGGETQYF